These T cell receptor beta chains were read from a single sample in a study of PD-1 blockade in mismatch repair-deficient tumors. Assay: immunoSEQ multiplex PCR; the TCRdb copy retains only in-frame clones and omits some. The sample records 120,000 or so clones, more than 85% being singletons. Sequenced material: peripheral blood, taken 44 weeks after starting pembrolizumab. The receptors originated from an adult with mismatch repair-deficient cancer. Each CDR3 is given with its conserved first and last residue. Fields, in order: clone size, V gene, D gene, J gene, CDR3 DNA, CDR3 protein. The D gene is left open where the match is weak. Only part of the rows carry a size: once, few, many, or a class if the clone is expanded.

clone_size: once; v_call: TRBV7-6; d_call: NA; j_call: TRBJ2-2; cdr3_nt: TGTGCCAGCAGCTTATTCGACGCCCTAGGTGGTACCGGGGAGCTGTTTTTT; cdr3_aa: CASSLFDALGGTGELFF
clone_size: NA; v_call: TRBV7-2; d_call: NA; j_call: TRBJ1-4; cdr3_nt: TGTGCCAGCAGCTTAGGCGGGGGCATCCGTAATGAAAAACTGTTTTTT; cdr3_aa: CASSLGGGIRNEKLFF
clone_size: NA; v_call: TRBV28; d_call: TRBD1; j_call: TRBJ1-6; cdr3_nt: TGTGCCAGCAGTTTATCCGGGACAGGCGCGGACTCACCCCTCCACTTT; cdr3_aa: CASSLSGTGADSPLHF
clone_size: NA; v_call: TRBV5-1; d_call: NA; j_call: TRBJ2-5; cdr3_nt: TGCGCCAGCAGCTTTCCGGCGGAAGAGACCCAGTACTTC; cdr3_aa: CASSFPAEETQYF
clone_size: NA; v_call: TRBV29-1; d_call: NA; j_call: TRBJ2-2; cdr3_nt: TGCAGCGTTGAATCCGCCCACGGGAATACCGGGGAGCTGTTTTTT; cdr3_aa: CSVESAHGNTGELFF
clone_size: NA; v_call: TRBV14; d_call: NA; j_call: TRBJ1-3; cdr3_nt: TGTGCCAGCAGCCCTCGATGGAGGGCCTTCTCTGGAAACACCATATATTTT; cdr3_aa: CASSPRWRAFSGNTIYF
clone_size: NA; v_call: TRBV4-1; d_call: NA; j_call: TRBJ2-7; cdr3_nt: TGCGCCAGCAGCCAAGGTTCCCGCTCCTACGAGCAGTACTTC; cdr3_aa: CASSQGSRSYEQYF
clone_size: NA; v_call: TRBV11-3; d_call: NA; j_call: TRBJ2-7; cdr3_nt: TGTGCCAGCAGCTTAGTAAGCTCCTACGAGCAGTACTTC; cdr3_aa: CASSLVSSYEQYF
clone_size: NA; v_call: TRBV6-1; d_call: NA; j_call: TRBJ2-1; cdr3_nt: TGTGCCAGCAGTGAAGGGTACAGGGTAGGTAATGAGCAGTTCTTC; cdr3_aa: CASSEGYRVGNEQFF
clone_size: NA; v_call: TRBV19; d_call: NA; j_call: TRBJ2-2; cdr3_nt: TGTGCCAGTAGTATAGCGAGCGGACATGGCTGGGGGGAGCTGTTTTTT; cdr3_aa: CASSIASGHGWGELFF
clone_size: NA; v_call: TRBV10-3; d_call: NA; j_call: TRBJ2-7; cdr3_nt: TGTGCCATCAGTCCGGACGGATACGAGCAGTACTTC; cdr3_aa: CAISPDGYEQYF
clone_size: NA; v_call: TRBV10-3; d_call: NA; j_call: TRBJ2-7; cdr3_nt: TGTGCCATTGGTGGACAGTCCTACGAGCAGTACTTC; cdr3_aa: CAIGGQSYEQYF
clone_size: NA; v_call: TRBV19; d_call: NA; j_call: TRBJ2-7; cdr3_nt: TGTGCCAGTAGCCCGCAGGCGTCCTCCTACGAGCAGTACTTC; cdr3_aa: CASSPQASSYEQYF
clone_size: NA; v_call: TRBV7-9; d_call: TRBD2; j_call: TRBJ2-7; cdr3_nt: TGTGCCAGCAGCTTTCTGGGCTGGGGTAGCGGGACCTACGAGCAGTACTTC; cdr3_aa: CASSFLGWGSGTYEQYF
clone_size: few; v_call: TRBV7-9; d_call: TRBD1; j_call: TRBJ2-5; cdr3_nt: TGTGCCAGCTTAGGACAGGGAGGAGAGACCCAGTACTTC; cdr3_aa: CASLGQGGETQYF
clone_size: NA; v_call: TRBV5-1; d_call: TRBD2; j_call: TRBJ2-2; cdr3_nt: TGCGCCAGCAGCATGCGGACTAGCGGGACCGGGGAGCTGTTTTTT; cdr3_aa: CASSMRTSGTGELFF
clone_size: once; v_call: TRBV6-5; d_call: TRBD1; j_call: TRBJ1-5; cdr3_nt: TGTGCCAGCAGCCGGACAGGGCGCAATCAGCCCCAGCATTTT; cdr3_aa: CASSRTGRNQPQHF